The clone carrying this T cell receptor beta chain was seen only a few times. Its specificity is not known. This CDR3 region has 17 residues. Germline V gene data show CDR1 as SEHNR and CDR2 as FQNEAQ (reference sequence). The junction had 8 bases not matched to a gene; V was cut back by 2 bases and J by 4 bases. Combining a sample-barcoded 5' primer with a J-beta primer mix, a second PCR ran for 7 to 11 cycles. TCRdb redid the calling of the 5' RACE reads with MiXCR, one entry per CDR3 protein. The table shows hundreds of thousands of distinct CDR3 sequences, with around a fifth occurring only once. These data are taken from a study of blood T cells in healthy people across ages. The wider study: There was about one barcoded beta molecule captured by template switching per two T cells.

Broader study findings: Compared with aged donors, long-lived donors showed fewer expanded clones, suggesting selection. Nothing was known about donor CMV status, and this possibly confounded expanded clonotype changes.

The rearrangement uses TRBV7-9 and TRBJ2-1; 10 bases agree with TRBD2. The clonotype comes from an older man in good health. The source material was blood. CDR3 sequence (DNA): TGTGCCAGCAGCTTATTCCCCCGGACTAGCGGATACAATGAGCAGTTCTTC. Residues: CASSLFPRTSGYNEQFF.